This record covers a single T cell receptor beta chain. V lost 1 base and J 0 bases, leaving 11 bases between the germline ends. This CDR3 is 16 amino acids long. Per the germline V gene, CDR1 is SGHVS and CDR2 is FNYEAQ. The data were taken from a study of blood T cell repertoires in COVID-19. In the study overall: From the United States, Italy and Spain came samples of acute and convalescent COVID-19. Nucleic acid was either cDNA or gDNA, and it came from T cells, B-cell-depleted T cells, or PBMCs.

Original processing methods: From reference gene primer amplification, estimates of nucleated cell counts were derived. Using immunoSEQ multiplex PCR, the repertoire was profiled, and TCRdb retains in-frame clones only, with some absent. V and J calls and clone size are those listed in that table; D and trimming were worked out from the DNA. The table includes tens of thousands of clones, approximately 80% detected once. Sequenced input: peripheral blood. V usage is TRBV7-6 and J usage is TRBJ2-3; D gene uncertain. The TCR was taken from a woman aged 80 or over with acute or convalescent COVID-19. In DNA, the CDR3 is TGTGCCAGCAGCTTAGTTAGAGCATCTAGCACAGATACGCAGTATTTT. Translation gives CASSLVRASSTDTQYF.